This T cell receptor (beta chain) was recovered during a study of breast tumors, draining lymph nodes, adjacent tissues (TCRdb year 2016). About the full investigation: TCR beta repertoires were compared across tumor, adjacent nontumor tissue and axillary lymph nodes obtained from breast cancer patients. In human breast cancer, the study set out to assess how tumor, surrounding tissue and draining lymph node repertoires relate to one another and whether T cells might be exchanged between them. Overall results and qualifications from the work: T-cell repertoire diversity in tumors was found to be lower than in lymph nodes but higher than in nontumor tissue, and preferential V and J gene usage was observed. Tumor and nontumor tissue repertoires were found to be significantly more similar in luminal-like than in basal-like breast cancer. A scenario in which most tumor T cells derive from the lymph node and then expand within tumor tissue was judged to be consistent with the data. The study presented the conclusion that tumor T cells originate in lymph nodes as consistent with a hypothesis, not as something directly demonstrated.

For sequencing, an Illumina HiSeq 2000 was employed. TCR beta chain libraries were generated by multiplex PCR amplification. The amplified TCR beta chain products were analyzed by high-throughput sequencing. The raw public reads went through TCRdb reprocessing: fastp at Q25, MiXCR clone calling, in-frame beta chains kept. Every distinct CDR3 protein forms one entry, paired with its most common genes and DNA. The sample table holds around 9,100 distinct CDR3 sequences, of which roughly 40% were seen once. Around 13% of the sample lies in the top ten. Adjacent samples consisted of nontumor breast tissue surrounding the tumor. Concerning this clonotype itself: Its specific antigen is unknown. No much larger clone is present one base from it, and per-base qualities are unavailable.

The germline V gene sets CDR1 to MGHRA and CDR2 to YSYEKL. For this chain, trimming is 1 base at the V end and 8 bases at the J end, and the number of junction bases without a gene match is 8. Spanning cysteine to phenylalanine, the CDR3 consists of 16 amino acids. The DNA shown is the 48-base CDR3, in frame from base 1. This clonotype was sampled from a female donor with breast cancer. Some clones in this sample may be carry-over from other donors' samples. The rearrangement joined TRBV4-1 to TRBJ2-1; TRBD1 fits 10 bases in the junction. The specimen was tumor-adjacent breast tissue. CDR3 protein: CASSQGSGTGADEQFF. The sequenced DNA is TGCGCCAGCAGCCAAGGCTCCGGGACAGGGGCCGATGAGCAGTTCTTC.